Below are 10 T cell receptor beta chains sequenced from a single sample in a study of T cells after yellow fever vaccination. TCRdb re-called the 5' RACE reads with MiXCR, one entry per CDR3 protein. Here the sample spans approximately 330,000 distinct CDR3 sequences, approximately 12% being singletons. The material sequenced was CD4+ T cells sorted from PBMCs, taken 15 days after the yellow fever booster vaccination. The source of these receptors is a man between 18 and 29 years old who received the YFV17D yellow fever vaccine.

CDR3 sequence (DNA): TGTGCCAGCAGCTTGCCGGGGGGGAGTCAAGAGACCCAGTACTTC. This translates into CASSLPGGSQETQYF. The chain recombines TRBV5-6 with TRBJ2-5; 8 bases are a match to TRBD2. With 1 base clipped from V and 2 bases from J, the junction kept 4 bases outside the gene matches. The germline gives CDR1 SGHDT, CDR2 YYEEEE. CDR3 length: 15 residues.

The rearrangement uses TRBV10-3 and TRBJ2-1; 9 bases map to TRBD1. Germline lookup yields CDR1 ENHRY and CDR2 SYGVKD. J gave up 6 bases and V 6 bases, and 6 bases lay outside the gene matches. This CDR3 contains 14 residues. Written as DNA, the CDR3 is TGTGCCATCAGGCCGGGACAGGGTAGCAATGAGCAGTTCTTC. Its protein is CAIRPGQGSNEQFF.

This clonotype was counted ten times or more. The chain links TRBV3-1 to TRBJ1-2, with D perhaps TRBD1 (6 bases). CDR1 and CDR2 (germline): LGHDT, YNNKEL (reference sequence). The CDR3 is 14 residues long. Trimming shortened V by 3 bases and J by 4 bases, and 12 bases separated the two germline ends. CDR3 loop: CASSHPGQGYGYTF. The CDR3 region has the DNA TGTGCCAGCAGCCACCCGGGACAAGGCTATGGCTACACCTTC.

This clonotype has just a few counts. This chain joins TRBV10-3 and TRBJ1-2; a weak D match, TRBD1 (5 bases). This CDR3 has 13 residues. CDR1 is ENHRY and CDR2 is SYGVKD in the germline V gene. Trimming took 2 bases from V and 3 from J, leaving 7 bases between them. CDR3 nucleotide sequence: TGTGCCATCAGTGAGAGGGGCGACTATGGCTACACCTTC. Protein: CAISERGDYGYTF.

CDR3 sequence: CASSYSGNRENEQFF. CDR3 in DNA: TGTGCCAGCAGTTACTCGGGGAACAGGGAGAATGAGCAGTTCTTC. The chain joins TRBV6-5 to TRBJ2-1; tentatively, D is TRBD1 (6 bases). The CDR3 runs to 15 residues. Germline CDR1 and CDR2: MNHEY and SVGAGI. V shed 0 bases and J shed 7 bases, with 13 bases lying between them.

In its sample, this clonotype was seen many times. The rearrangement joins TRBV7-2 to TRBJ2-7, with 12 bases matching TRBD2. J was trimmed by 4 bases and V by 6 bases; bases with no gene match: 1. The CDR3 contains 13 residues. The germline CDR1 and CDR2 sequences are SGHTA and FQGNSA. CDR3 in amino acids: CASSLAGGYEQYF. In nucleotides, the CDR3 is TGTGCCAGCAGTCTAGCGGGGGGGTACGAGCAGTACTTC. The full variable domain, completed using reference TRBV7-2 and TRBJ2-7, is GAGVSQSPSNKVTEKGKDVELRCDPISGHTALYWYRQSLGQGLEFLIYFQGNSAPDKSGLPSDRFSAERTGGSVSTLTIQRTQQEDSAVYLCASSLAGGYEQYFGPGTRLTVT.

The chain employs TRBV30 and TRBJ1-4, with D maybe TRBD1 (6 bases). Germline V gene sequence: CDR1 GTSNPN, CDR2 SVGIG (reference sequence). This CDR3 has 14 residues. V lost 1 base to trimming and J lost 8 bases, with 14 bases between them. CDR3 sequence reads: CAWSEARGGEKLFF. CDR3 DNA: TGTGCCTGGAGTGAGGCCAGGGGAGGAGAAAAACTGTTTTTT.

This clonotype was observed a few times. This rearrangement joins TRBV7-9 to TRBJ2-6, with D perhaps matching TRBD1 or TRBD2 (6 bases each). The germline V gene encodes CDR1 SEHNR and CDR2 FQNEAQ (reference sequence). The CDR3 sequence is 16 residues long. Trimming removed 10 bases from V and 0 bases from J, with 16 bases in between. CDR3 in amino acids: CATPPGASSGANVLTF. For the CDR3, the DNA is TGTGCCACGCCACCGGGGGCCAGCTCTGGGGCCAACGTCCTGACTTTC. Full variable domain (outside the CDR3, taken from reference TRBV7-9 and TRBJ2-6): DTGVSQNPRHKITKRGQNVTFRCDPISEHNRLYWYRQTLGQGPEFLTYFQNEAQLEKSRLLSDRFSAERPKGSFSTLEIQRTEQGDSAMYLCATPPGASSGANVLTFGAGSRLTVL.

This clonotype came up a few times. This rearrangement joins TRBV6-5 to TRBJ2-7; 9 bases are shared with TRBD2. The CDR3 is 14 residues long. Germline CDR1 reads MNHEY; CDR2 reads SVGAGI. With V trimmed by 11 bases and J by 3 bases, 11 bases remained unmatched. CDR3 amino acids: CASQALAGFYEQYF. The DNA for the CDR3 is TGTGCCTCCCAAGCCCTAGCGGGGTTCTACGAGCAGTACTTC.

The chain employs TRBV3-1 and TRBJ1-2; possibly TRBD1 for D (5 bases). The germline V gene has CDR1 LGHDT and CDR2 YNNKEL (reference sequence). Trimming cost V 1 base and J 7 bases, with 10 bases left between them. The CDR3 sequence is 13 residues long. The CDR3 DNA is TGTGCCAGCAGCCAAGTCGAGGGGAGTGGCTACACCTTC. Protein product: CASSQVEGSGYTF.